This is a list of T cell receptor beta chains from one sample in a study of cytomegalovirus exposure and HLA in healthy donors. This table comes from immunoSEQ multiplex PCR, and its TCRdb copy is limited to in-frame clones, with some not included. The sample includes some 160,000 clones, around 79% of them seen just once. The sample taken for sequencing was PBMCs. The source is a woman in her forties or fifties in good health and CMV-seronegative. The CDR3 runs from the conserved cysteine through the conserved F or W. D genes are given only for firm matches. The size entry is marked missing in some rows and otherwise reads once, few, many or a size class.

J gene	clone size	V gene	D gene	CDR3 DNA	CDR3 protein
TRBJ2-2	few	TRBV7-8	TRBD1	TGTGCCAGCAGCCACAGGGGACACACCGGGGAGCTGTTTTTT	CASSHRGHTGELFF
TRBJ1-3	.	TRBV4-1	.	TGCGCCAGCAGCCAAGGAATTTCGGGGAGCTCTGGAAACACCATATATTTT	CASSQGISGSSGNTIYF
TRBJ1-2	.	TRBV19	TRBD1	TGTGCCAGTAGCTTGACAGGGAAAAGGTTTAACTATGGCTACACCTTC	CASSLTGKRFNYGYTF
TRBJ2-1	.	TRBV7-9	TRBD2	TGTGCCAGCACAACTAGCGGGGGCGACCGCAATGAGCAGTTCTTC	CASTTSGGDRNEQFF
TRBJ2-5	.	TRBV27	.	TGTGCCAGCAGCCGAACGCCAACTGGGACCCAGTACTTC	CASSRTPTGTQYF
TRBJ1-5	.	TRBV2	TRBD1	TGTGCCAGCAGTCCGGGACAGGGGGATCAGCCCCAGCATTTT	CASSPGQGDQPQHF
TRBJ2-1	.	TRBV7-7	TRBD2	TGTGCCAGCAGCTCCTTAGCGGGAGAGCAGTTCTTC	CASSSLAGEQFF
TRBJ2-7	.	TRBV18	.	TGTGCCAGCTCACCCGAAATCTACGAGCAGTACTTC	CASSPEIYEQYF
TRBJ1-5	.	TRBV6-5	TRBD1	TGTGCCAGCAGTAAAAGGGACAGGCAGCCCCAGCATTTT	CASSKRDRQPQHF
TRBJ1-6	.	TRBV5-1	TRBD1	TGCGCCAGCAGCGTCGACAGGGGGCTTTCACCCCTCCACTTT	CASSVDRGLSPLHF
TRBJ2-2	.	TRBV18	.	TGTGCCAGCTCACCACCGCAGGGGACAAGCCTGTCCCGGGAGCTGTTTTTT	CASSPPQGTSLSRELFF
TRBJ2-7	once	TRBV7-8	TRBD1	TGTGCCAGCAGCTTAATGCCAGGGGGCTATGTTAGCGAGCAGTACTTC	CASSLMPGGYVSEQYF
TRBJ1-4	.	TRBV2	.	TGTGCCGGGAGGGGAGACAGCGAAAAACTGTTTTTT	CAGRGDSEKLFF
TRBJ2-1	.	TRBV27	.	TGTGCCAGCAGTCTGGACAGAGACTCCTACAATGAGCAGTTCTTC	CASSLDRDSYNEQFF
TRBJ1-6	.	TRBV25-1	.	TGTGCCAGCAGGTCCTCAGGGGTTCTGAATTCACCCCTCCACTTT	CASRSSGVLNSPLHF
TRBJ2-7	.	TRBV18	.	TGTGCCAGCTCACCAGGGAGCTCCTACGAGCAGTACTTC	CASSPGSSYEQYF
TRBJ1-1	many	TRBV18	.	TGTGCCAGCTTCCGGGACATAGGGATCACTGAAGCTTTCTTT	CASFRDIGITEAFF
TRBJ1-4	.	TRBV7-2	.	TGTGCCAGCAGCCCGAGAGGGTATAATGAAAAACTGTTTTTT	CASSPRGYNEKLFF
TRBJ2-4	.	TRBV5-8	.	TGTGCCAGCAGCTTGTTATGGCGGGGCGACTTTGAGGCCAAAAACATTCAGTACTTC	CASSLLWRGDFEAKNIQYF
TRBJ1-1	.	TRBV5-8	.	TGTGCCAGCTCGCGGAGACCAGGGAATTCTTACACTGAAGCTTTCTTT	CASSRRPGNSYTEAFF
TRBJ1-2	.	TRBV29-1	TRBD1	TGCAGCGTTGGGGCAGGGGGCTATGGCTACACCTTC	CSVGAGGYGYTF
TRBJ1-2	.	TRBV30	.	TGTGCCTGGAGAAGGTTCGGGGGGGATGGCTACACCTTC	CAWRRFGGDGYTF
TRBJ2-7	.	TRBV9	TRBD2	TGTGCCAGCAGCACCCGGGACTACACTGCCTACGAGCAGTACTTC	CASSTRDYTAYEQYF
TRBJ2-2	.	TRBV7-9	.	TGTGCCAGCAGCTTTATCGCGGACACCGGGGAGCTGTTTTTT	CASSFIADTGELFF
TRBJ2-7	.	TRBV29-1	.	TGCAGCGTCATAGTTAGGGGGGGCTGGTACGAGCAGTACTTC	CSVIVRGGWYEQYF
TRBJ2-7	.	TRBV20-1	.	TGCAGTCCTTCGTACGAGCAGTACTTC	CSPSYEQYF
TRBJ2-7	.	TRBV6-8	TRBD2	TGTGCCAGCACCCCGGGACTAGCGGGAGGCCTCTCCTACGAGCAGTACTTC	CASTPGLAGGLSYEQYF
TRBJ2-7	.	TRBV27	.	TGTGCCAGCAGCCCTGATACTCGAACCTACGAGCAGTACTTC	CASSPDTRTYEQYF
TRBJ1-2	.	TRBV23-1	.	TGCGCCAGCAGTCAATCGTCAAGCCGATATGGCTACACCTTC	CASSQSSSRYGYTF
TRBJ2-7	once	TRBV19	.	TGTGCCAGTAGTATTCTAGTCTCCTACGAGCAGTACTTC	CASSILVSYEQYF
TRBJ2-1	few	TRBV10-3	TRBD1	TGTGCCATCAAAAGACAGGGGGCTACCAATGAGCAGTTCTTC	CAIKRQGATNEQFF
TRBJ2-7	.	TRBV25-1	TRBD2	TGTGCCAGCAGTGGGGCTAGCGGCTCCTACGAGCAGTACTTC	CASSGASGSYEQYF
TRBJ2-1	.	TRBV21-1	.	TGTGCCAGCAGCAAAGCGGGACTAGCGGGAGACGCGAACAATGAGCAGTTCTTC	CASSKAGLAGDANNEQFF
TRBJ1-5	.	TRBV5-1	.	TGCGCCAGCAGCTTTTCAGGAAATCAGCCCCAGCATTTT	CASSFSGNQPQHF
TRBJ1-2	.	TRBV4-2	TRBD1	TGTGCCAGCAGCCAAGAAGGCCACAGGGGCTATGGCTACACCTTC	CASSQEGHRGYGYTF
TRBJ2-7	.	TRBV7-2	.	TGTGCCAGCAGCTTGGACTATCATTCCTACGAGCAGTACTTC	CASSLDYHSYEQYF
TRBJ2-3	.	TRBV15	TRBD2	TGTGCCACCAGCAGAGATGGTAGCGGGCTTAGCACAGATACGCAGTATTTT	CATSRDGSGLSTDTQYF
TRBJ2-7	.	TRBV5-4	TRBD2	TGTGCCAGCAGTCGGGGGGGCTACGAGCAGTACTTC	CASSRGGYEQYF
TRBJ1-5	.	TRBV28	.	TGTGCCAGCAGGGTTAACCGGAATCAGCCCCAGCATTTT	CASRVNRNQPQHF